The rows below give T cell receptor beta chains drawn from one sample of a study of cytomegalovirus exposure and HLA in healthy donors. Sequencing used immunoSEQ multiplex PCR; TCRdb keeps in-frame clones, though not all of them. Here the sample spans over 65,000 clones, roughly 80% being singletons. Sequenced sample: PBMCs. These receptors all come from a woman in her 30s in good health and CMV-seronegative. Both conserved end residues are part of each CDR3. D genes are given only for firm matches. Size is stated for part of the rows, as once, few or many counts, or as a class when the clone is expanded.

TRBJ1-2,-,-,TRBV20-1,CSARDSGYTF,TGCAGTGCTAGGGACAGCGGCTACACCTTC
TRBJ1-4,-,-,TRBV6-5,CASRGGKSGEKLFF,TGTGCCAGCAGGGGCGGGAAGTCGGGAGAAAAACTGTTTTTT
TRBJ2-7,-,TRBD2,TRBV6-5,CASSPRAGLLKQYF,TGTGCCAGCAGTCCCCGAGCGGGACTCCTGAAGCAGTACTTC
TRBJ1-1,-,-,TRBV7-2,CASNMQGYSEAFF,TGTGCCAGCAATATGCAGGGGTATTCTGAAGCTTTCTTT
TRBJ2-7,-,-,TRBV5-1,CASSLYTGYYEQYF,TGCGCCAGCAGCTTATACACAGGGTACTACGAGCAGTACTTC
TRBJ1-2,-,TRBD1,TRBV6-5,CASSGQAMSGYTF,TGTGCCAGCAGCGGACAGGCAATGTCTGGCTACACCTTC
TRBJ2-5,-,-,TRBV5-8,CASSHRGAETQYF,TGTGCCAGCAGCCACCGGGGGGCGGAGACCCAGTACTTC
TRBJ1-3,few,-,TRBV2,CASSNPPRGNTIYF,TGTGCCAGCAGTAACCCGCCGCGAGGAAACACCATATATTTT
TRBJ2-7,-,-,TRBV7-9,CASSFPKNGQSYEQYF,TGTGCCAGCAGCTTCCCAAAAAACGGACAGAGCTACGAGCAGTACTTC
TRBJ1-2,-,TRBD1,TRBV4-2,CASSQPPSTGCTF,TGTGCCAGCAGCCAACCCCCTTCGACAGGGTGCACCTTC
TRBJ2-3,once,TRBD2,TRBV10-3,CAIRSGGLSTDTQYF,TGTGCCATCCGCAGCGGGGGTCTTAGCACAGATACGCAGTATTTT
TRBJ2-1,-,-,TRBV27,CASSLFADEQFF,TGTGCCAGCAGTTTATTTGCGGATGAGCAGTTCTTC
TRBJ1-2,-,TRBD1,TRBV6-5,CASSAAGTGPYGYTF,TGTGCCAGCAGTGCCGCCGGGACAGGGCCCTATGGCTACACCTTC
TRBJ1-2,once,-,TRBV4-3,CASSQDIPRTVSTNYGYTF,TGCGCCAGCAGCCAAGATATCCCCCGGACAGTTTCAACTAACTATGGCTACACCTTC
TRBJ2-7,-,TRBD2,TRBV14,CASRSSGGSYEQYF,TGTGCCAGCAGATCGTCGGGGGGCTCCTACGAGCAGTACTTC
TRBJ2-7,-,TRBD2,TRBV7-9,CASSSGRDEDEQYF,TGTGCCAGCAGCAGTGGGAGGGACGAGGACGAGCAGTACTTC
TRBJ1-6,-,-,TRBV6-5,CASIRGPNSPLHF,TGTGCCAGCATTCGGGGTCCTAATTCACCCCTCCACTTT
TRBJ1-6,once,-,TRBV27,CASSFMRAINSPLHF,TGTGCCAGCAGTTTTATGAGGGCTATTAATTCACCCCTCCACTTT
TRBJ1-2,-,-,TRBV6-1,CASNQGGWDYGYTF,TGTGCCAGCAACCAGGGAGGTTGGGACTATGGCTACACCTTC
TRBJ1-2,-,-,TRBV21-1,CASSKKGGGQANYGYTF,TGTGCCAGCAGCAAAAAAGGGGGGGGGCAGGCCAACTATGGCTACACCTTC
TRBJ2-7,-,-,TRBV18,CASSTGLVPHEQYF,TGTGCCAGCTCTACAGGGTTAGTTCCGCACGAGCAGTACTTC
TRBJ2-7,-,TRBD2,TRBV2,CASRRTSGGSHEQYF,TGTGCCAGCAGGAGGACTAGCGGGGGTTCCCACGAGCAGTACTTC
TRBJ1-4,few,TRBD1,TRBV6-5,CASSSGGDLEKLFF,TGTGCCAGCAGTTCAGGGGGCGACCTTGAAAAACTGTTTTTT
TRBJ1-4,-,-,TRBV18,CASSPAGNTNEKLFF,TGTGCCAGCTCACCCGCAGGGAATACTAATGAAAAACTGTTTTTT
TRBJ2-7,-,TRBD1,TRBV28,CASIVRDRGTYEQYF,TGTGCCAGCATCGTCCGGGACAGGGGCACCTACGAGCAGTACTTC
TRBJ2-5,-,TRBD2,TRBV7-9,CSSSLGAAGSQETQYF,TGTTCCAGCAGCTTAGGCGCAGCGGGGTCGCAAGAGACCCAGTACTTC
TRBJ1-1,-,-,TRBV19,CASSSPGGTEAFF,TGTGCCAGTAGTTCCCCAGGTGGCACTGAAGCTTTCTTT
TRBJ1-4,-,TRBD1,TRBV29-1,CSVEGEDRVEEKLFF,TGCAGCGTTGAAGGAGAGGACAGGGTCGAGGAAAAACTGTTTTTT
TRBJ2-7,-,-,TRBV5-6,CASSPGGTAYEQYF,TGTGCCAGCAGCCCAGGCGGGACTGCCTACGAGCAGTACTTC
TRBJ2-7,-,TRBD1,TRBV14,CASSRSGQGVSYEQYF,TGTGCCAGCAGCCGAAGTGGACAGGGGGTGTCCTACGAGCAGTACTTC
TRBJ1-1,-,TRBD1,TRBV5-1,CASSQTGGADTEAFF,TGCGCCAGCAGTCAAACAGGGGGCGCGGACACTGAAGCTTTCTTT
TRBJ2-7,-,-,TRBV12-2,CASRPRQSPRNEQYF,TGTGCAAGTCGCCCACGACAGTCTCCCCGTAACGAGCAGTACTTC
TRBJ1-2,few,TRBD1,TRBV5-4,CASSPWDRDAQGYTF,TGTGCCAGCAGCCCCTGGGACAGGGACGCTCAGGGCTACACCTTC
TRBJ1-1,once,-,TRBV2,CASTGTPTNLNTEAFF,TGTGCCAGCACAGGGACACCTACTAACTTGAACACTGAAGCTTTCTTT
TRBJ1-2,-,TRBD1,TRBV9,CASSVGGQGMRGYTF,TGTGCCAGCAGCGTAGGGGGACAGGGGATGCGTGGCTACACCTTC
TRBJ2-2,-,-,TRBV9,CASSVGLNTGELFF,TGTGCCAGCAGCGTAGGACTTAACACCGGGGAGCTGTTTTTT
TRBJ2-6,-,TRBD1,TRBV15,CATSRPGGRSGANVLTF,TGTGCCACCAGCAGACCAGGGGGCAGGTCTGGGGCCAACGTCCTGACTTTC
TRBJ2-7,-,-,TRBV10-3,CATRRESYEQYF,TGTGCCACCCGAAGGGAGTCCTACGAGCAGTACTTC
TRBJ1-5,-,TRBD1,TRBV6-1,CASSVGQGGSQPQHF,TGTGCCAGCAGTGTTGGACAGGGGGGGAGCCAGCCCCAGCATTTT
TRBJ1-3,-,-,TRBV27,CASSLLRGNTIYF,TGTGCCAGCAGTCTCCTGAGGGGAAACACCATATATTTT